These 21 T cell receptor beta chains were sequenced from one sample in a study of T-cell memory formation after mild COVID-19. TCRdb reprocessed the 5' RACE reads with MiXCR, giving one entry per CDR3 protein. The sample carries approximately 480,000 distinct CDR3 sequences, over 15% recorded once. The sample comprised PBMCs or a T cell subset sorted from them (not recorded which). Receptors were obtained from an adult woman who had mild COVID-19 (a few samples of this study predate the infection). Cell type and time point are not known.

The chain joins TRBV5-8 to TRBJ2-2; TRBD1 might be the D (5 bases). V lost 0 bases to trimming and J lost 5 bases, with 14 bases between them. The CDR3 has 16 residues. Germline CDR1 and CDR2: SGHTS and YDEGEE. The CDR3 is CASSLAGHGRTGELFF. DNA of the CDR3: TGTGCCAGCAGCTTGGCAGGACACGGACGAACCGGGGAGCTGTTTTTT.

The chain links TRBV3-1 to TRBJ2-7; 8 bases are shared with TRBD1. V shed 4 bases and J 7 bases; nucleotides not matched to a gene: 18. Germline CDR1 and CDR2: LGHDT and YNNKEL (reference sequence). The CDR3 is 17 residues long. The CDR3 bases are TGTGCCAGCAGCCGCAAGAGCCCTTGGACAGGGACGAATGAGCAGTACTTC. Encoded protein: CASSRKSPWTGTNEQYF.

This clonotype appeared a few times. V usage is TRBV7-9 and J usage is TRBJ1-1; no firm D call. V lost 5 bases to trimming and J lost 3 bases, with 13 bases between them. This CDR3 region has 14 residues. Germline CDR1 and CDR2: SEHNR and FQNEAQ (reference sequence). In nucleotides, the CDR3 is TGTGCCAGCAGCGCACCCTCTCGGGACACTGAAGCTTTCTTT. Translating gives CASSAPSRDTEAFF. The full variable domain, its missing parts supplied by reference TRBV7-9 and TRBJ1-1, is DTGVSQNPRHKITKRGQNVTFRCDPISEHNRLYWYRQTLGQGPEFLTYFQNEAQLEKSRLLSDRFSAERPKGSFSTLEIQRTEQGDSAMYLCASSAPSRDTEAFFGQGTRLTVV.

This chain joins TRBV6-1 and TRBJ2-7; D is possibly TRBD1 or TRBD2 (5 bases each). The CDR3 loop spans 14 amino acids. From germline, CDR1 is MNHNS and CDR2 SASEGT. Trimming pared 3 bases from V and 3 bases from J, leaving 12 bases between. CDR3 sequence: CASSEYRTRYEQYF. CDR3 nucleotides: TGTGCCAGCAGTGAGTACAGGACTCGCTACGAGCAGTACTTC.

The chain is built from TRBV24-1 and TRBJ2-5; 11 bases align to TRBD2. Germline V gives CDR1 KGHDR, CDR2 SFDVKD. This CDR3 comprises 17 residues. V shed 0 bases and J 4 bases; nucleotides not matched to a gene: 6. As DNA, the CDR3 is TGTGCCACCAGTGATTTGACGCTAGCGGGAGGTCGAGAGACCCAGTACTTC. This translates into CATSDLTLAGGRETQYF.

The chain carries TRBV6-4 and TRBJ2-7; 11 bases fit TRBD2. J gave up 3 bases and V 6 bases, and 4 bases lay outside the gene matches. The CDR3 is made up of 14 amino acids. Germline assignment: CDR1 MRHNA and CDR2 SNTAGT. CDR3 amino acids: CASRGLAGNYEQYF. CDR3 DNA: TGTGCCAGCAGAGGACTAGCGGGTAACTACGAGCAGTACTTC.

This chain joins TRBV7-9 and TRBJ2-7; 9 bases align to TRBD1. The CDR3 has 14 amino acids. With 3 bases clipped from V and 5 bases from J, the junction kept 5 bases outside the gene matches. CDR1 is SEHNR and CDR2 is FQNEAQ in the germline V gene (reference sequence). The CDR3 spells CASSFGTGSNEQYF. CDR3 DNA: TGTGCCAGCAGCTTCGGGACAGGGAGCAACGAGCAGTACTTC.

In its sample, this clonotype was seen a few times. The CDR3 DNA is TGCAGCGTTGGGGACGCGGTCCCCAATGAGCAGTTCTTC. Encoded protein: CSVGDAVPNEQFF. The rearrangement links TRBV29-1 to TRBJ2-1; tentatively, D is TRBD1 or TRBD2 (5 bases each). The CDR3 runs to 13 residues. Trimming shortened V by 4 bases and J by 6 bases, and 13 bases separated the two germline ends. In germline, CDR1 is SQVTM, CDR2 ANQGSEA.

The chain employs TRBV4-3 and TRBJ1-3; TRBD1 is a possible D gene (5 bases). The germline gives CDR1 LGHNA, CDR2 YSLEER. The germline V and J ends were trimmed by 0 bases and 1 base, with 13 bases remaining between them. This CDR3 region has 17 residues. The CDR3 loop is CASSQDTAGFSGNTIYF. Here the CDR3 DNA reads TGCGCCAGCAGCCAAGACACAGCAGGGTTTTCTGGAAACACCATATATTTT.

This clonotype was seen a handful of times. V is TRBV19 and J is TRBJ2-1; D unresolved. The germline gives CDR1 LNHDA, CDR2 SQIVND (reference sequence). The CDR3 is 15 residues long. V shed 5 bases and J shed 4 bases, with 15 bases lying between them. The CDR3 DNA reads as TGTGCCAGTAGTCCTTCGACTTTCTCATACAATGAGCAGTTCTTC. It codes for CASSPSTFSYNEQFF.

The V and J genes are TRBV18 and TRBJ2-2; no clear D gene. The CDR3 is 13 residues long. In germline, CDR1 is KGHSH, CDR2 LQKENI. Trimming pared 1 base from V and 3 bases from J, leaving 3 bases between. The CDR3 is CASSPLDTGELFF. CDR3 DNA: TGTGCCAGCTCACCACTCGACACCGGGGAGCTGTTTTTT.

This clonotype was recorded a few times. The CDR3 sequence is CSARDRVHEEAFF. The CDR3 nucleotides read TGCAGTGCTAGAGATAGGGTACATGAGGAAGCTTTCTTT. The chain couples TRBV20-1 to TRBJ1-1; no clear D gene. The V end was cut by 0 bases, the J end by 8 bases, with 13 bases between. This CDR3 is built from 13 residues. The germline V gene has CDR1 DFQATT and CDR2 SNEGSKA (reference sequence).

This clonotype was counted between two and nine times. As DNA, the CDR3 is TGCAGCGTTGGGTTAGCGGGAGGGCCTAGGGGCGAGCAGTACTTC. It is translated as CSVGLAGGPRGEQYF. The V call is TRBV29-1, the J call TRBJ2-7, with 11 bases aligning to TRBD2. CDR1 is SQVTM, CDR2 ANQGSEA, per germline. This CDR3 spans 15 amino acids. The junction had 11 bases not matched to a gene; V was cut back by 4 bases and J by 6 bases.

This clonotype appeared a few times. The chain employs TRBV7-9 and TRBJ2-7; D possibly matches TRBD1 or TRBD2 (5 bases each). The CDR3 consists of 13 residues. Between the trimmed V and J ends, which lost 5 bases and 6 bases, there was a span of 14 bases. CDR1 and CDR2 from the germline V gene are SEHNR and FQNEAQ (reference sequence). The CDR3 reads CASSHLQGVEQYF. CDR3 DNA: TGTGCCAGCAGCCACCTCCAGGGAGTCGAGCAGTACTTC.

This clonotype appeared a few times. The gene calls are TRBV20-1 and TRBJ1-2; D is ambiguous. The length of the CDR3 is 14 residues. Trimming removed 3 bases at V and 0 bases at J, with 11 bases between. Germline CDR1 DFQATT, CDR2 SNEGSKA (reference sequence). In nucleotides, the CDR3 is TGCAGTGCTAGGGCAGGAAGGGCTAACTATGGCTACACCTTC. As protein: CSARAGRANYGYTF.

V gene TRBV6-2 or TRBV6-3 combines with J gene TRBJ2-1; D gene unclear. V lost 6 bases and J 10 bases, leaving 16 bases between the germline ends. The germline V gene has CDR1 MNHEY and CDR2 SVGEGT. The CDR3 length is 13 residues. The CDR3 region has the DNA TGTGCCAGCAGATACGCCCGGCCTACCGAGCAGTTCTTC. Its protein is CASRYARPTEQFF.

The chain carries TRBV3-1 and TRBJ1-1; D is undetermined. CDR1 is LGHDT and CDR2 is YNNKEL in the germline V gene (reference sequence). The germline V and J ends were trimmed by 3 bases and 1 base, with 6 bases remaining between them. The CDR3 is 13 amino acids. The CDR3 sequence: CASSQLGNTEAFF. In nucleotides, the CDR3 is TGTGCCAGCAGCCAGTTAGGGAACACTGAAGCTTTCTTT.

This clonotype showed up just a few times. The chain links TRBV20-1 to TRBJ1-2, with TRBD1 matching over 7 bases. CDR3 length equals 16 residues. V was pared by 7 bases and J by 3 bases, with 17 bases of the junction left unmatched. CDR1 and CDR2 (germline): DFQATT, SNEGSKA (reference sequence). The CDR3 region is CSGEGSGTADHYGYTF. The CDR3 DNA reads TGCAGTGGTGAAGGGTCCGGGACAGCGGATCACTATGGCTACACCTTC.

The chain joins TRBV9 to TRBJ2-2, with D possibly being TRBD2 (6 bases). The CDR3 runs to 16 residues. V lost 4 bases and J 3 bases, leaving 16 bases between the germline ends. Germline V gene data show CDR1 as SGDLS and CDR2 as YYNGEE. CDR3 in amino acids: CASSPGTGVYTGELFF. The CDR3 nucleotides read TGTGCCAGCAGCCCTGGGACGGGAGTTTACACCGGGGAGCTGTTTTTT.

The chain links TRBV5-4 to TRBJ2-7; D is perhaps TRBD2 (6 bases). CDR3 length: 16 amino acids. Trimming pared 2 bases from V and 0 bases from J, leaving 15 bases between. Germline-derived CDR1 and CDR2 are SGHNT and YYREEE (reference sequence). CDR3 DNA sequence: TGTGCCAGCAGCTTTCGGGGGAGTGGGTTCTCCTACGAGCAGTACTTC. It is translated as CASSFRGSGFSYEQYF.

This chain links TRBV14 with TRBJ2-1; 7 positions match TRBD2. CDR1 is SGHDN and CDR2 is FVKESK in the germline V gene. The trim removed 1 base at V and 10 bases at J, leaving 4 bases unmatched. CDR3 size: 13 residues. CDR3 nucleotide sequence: TGTGCCAGCAGCCAAGTGGGTAGCGGGGAGCAGTTCTTC. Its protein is CASSQVGSGEQFF.